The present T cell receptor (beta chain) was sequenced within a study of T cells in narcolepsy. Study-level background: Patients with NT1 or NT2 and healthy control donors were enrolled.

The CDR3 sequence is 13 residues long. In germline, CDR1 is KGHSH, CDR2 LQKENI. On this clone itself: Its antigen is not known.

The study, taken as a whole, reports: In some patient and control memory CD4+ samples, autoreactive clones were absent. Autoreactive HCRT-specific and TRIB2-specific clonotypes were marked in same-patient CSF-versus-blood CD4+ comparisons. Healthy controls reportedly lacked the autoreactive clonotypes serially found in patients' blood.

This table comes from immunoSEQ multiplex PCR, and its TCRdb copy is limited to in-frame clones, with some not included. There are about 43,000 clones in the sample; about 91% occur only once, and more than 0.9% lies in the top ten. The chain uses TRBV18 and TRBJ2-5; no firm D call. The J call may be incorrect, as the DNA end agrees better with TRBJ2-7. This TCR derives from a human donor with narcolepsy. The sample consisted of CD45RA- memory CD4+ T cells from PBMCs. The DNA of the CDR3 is TGTGCCAGCTCACTGGGTTCCTCCTACGAGCAGTACTTC. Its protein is CASSLGSSYEQYF.